Here is one TCR beta chain with its context. This sample stems from a study of blood T cell repertoires in COVID-19. Germline values: CDR1 SGHRS, CDR2 YFSETQ. With 4 bases clipped from V and 1 base from J, the junction kept 2 bases outside the gene matches. There are 13 residues in the CDR3. Sequencing used immunoSEQ multiplex PCR; TCRdb keeps in-frame clones, though not all of them. The sample lists around 360,000 clones; roughly 86% were seen once. The chain joins TRBV5-1 to TRBJ2-7; the match to TRBD1 covers 7 bases. Sequenced: PBMCs or T cells enriched from blood (not recorded which). This TCR was recovered from a man in his forties in a cohort exposed to, infected with or recovered from COVID-19 (not recorded which). CDR3 sequence reads: CASSPGQSYEQYF. The DNA of the CDR3 is TGCGCCAGCAGCCCGGGACAGTCCTACGAGCAGTACTTC.